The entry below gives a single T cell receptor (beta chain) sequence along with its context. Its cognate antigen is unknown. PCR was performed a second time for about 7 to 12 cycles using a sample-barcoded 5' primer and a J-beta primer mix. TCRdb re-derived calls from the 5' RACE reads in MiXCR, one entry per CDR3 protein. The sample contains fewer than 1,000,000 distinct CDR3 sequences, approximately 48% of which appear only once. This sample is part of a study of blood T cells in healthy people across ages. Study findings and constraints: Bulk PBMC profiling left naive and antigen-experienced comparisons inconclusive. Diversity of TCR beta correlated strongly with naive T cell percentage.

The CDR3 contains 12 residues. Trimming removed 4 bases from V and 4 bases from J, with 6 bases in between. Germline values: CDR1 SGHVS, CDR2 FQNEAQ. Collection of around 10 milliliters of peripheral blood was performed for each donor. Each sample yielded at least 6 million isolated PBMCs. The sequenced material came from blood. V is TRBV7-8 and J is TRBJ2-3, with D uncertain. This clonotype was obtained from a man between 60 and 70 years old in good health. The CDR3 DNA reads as TGTGCCAGCAGCTCAATAGCAGATACGCAGTATTTT. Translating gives CASSSIADTQYF.